The 17 T cell receptor beta chains presented below share a single source sample, sequenced in a study of blood T cell repertoires in COVID-19. The data were produced by immunoSEQ multiplex PCR, yet TCRdb's version contains in-frame clones alone and is incomplete. Counted here are under 200,000 clones, around nine tenths occurring once; the ten biggest clones make up roughly 3.6%. The sequencing sample was made of peripheral blood. The receptors derive from a man aged 18 to 30 with active or convalescent COVID-19.

This chain connects TRBV19 to TRBJ2-1; possible D gene TRBD2, 5 bases. The germline V gene encodes CDR1 LNHDA and CDR2 SQIVND (reference sequence). The V end was cut by 5 bases, the J end by 2 bases, with 16 bases between. The CDR3 is made up of 16 amino acids. The CDR3 region has the DNA TGTGCCAGTAGTCCCAAGAGGCTAGCTGCCTACAATGAGCAGTTCTTC. Amino acids: CASSPKRLAAYNEQFF.

This clone occurred a few times. This rearrangement joins TRBV2 to TRBJ2-2; 7 bases agree with TRBD2. V was pared by 7 bases and J by 3 bases, with 8 bases of the junction left unmatched. Germline V gene data show CDR1 as SNHLY and CDR2 as FYNNEI. CDR3 length: 15 amino acids. This CDR3 reads CASTPLAKDTGELFF. CDR3 bases: TGTGCCAGCACCCCACTAGCGAAAGACACCGGGGAGCTGTTTTTT.

In this sample, this clone turned up once. The V call is TRBV18, the J call TRBJ2-1, with TRBD2 matching 9 bases. The junction had 7 bases not matched to a gene; V was cut back by 10 bases and J by 6 bases. The length of the CDR3 is 13 residues. Germline V CDR1 and CDR2: KGHSH, LQKENI. For the CDR3, the DNA is TGTGCCACTAAGGGACTAGCCACCAATGAGCAGTTCTTC. Protein sequence: CATKGLATNEQFF.

This clone was recorded only once. The rearrangement joins TRBV10-3 to TRBJ1-5, with TRBD1 identical over 12 bases. This CDR3 contains 18 residues. After removal of 3 bases from V and 0 bases from J, the junction contained 6 bases not matched to a gene. Germline assignment: CDR1 ENHRY and CDR2 SYGVKD. As DNA, the CDR3 is TGTGCCATCAGTGACCAGGGACAGGGGGCCCCTAGCAATCAGCCCCAGCATTTT. It translates to CAISDQGQGAPSNQPQHF.

V is TRBV19 and J is TRBJ2-1; the D gene is possibly TRBD2 (6 bases). CDR1 is LNHDA and CDR2 is SQIVND in the germline V gene (reference sequence). CDR3 length: 14 amino acids. V dropped 7 bases and J dropped 4 bases, with 14 bases sitting between them. The CDR3 DNA sequence: TGTGCCAGTAACCCCCGGAGGGATTACAATGAGCAGTTCTTC. Amino acid sequence: CASNPRRDYNEQFF.

The V gene is TRBV19, the J gene TRBJ2-1, with 9 bases fitting TRBD1. Germline lookup yields CDR1 LNHDA and CDR2 SQIVND (reference sequence). The CDR3 has 17 residues. Losses at the gene ends were 7 bases for V and 9 bases for J; bases not matched to a gene: 19. CDR3 region: CASNVELGTGPLSEQFF. In DNA form, the CDR3 reads TGTGCCAGTAACGTAGAGTTAGGGACAGGGCCCTTAAGTGAGCAGTTCTTC.

In DNA, the CDR3 is TGTGCCAGTAGTAGACTAGGCGAGCAGTACTTC. This encodes CASSRLGEQYF. The rearrangement joins TRBV19 to TRBJ2-7; D possibly corresponds to TRBD2 (6 bases). CDR3 size: 11 residues. V was pared by 4 bases and J by 6 bases, with 7 bases between. CDR1 LNHDA and CDR2 SQIVND come from the germline V gene (reference sequence).

The chain is built from TRBV7-8 and TRBJ1-2; D uncertain. Trimming stripped 1 base from V and 4 bases from J, with 10 bases between. The CDR3 length is 14 residues. Germline V gene sequence: CDR1 SGHVS, CDR2 FQNEAQ. The CDR3 coding sequence is TGTGCCAGCAGCTTAGATGAGGGATCCTATGGCTACACCTTC. This codes for CASSLDEGSYGYTF.

The DNA for the CDR3 is TGTGCCAGCAGCTTAGCCAGGGAGGTGTTCTTC. Translated, it gives CASSLAREVFF. The chain couples TRBV7-6 to TRBJ2-1; D is possibly TRBD2 (6 bases). Germline CDR1 reads SGHVS; CDR2 reads FNYEAQ. The CDR3 length is 11 residues. Trimming removed 0 bases at V and 15 bases at J, with 9 bases between.

This chain links TRBV6-5 with TRBJ2-7; TRBD2 matches 9 bases. CDR3 length equals 14 residues. Germline CDR1 MNHEY, CDR2 SVGAGI. J was trimmed by 3 bases and V by 5 bases; bases with no gene match: 5. In DNA form, the CDR3 reads TGTGCCAGCAGTATTGTAGCGGGAGACTACGAGCAGTACTTC. It yields the protein CASSIVAGDYEQYF.

This chain uses TRBV24-1 with TRBJ2-7; 10 bases map to TRBD1. The CDR3 length is 16 residues. The V gene's germline CDR1 is KGHDR and CDR2 SFDVKD. V gave up 3 bases and J gave up 2 bases; unmatched junction bases: 6. CDR3 in DNA: TGTGCCACCAGTGATCCCCCGGGACAGGGGACCTACGAGCAGTACGTC. This codes for CATSDPPGQGTYEQYV.

The chain carries TRBV29-1 and TRBJ2-1, with D tentatively TRBD2 (7 bases). In germline, CDR1 is SQVTM, CDR2 ANQGSEA. This CDR3 is built from 16 residues. V was trimmed by 4 bases and J by 6 bases, leaving 22 bases between them. In DNA form, the CDR3 reads TGCAGCGTTGTGGTCCAGGGGAGGGCCATCAGCAATGAGCAGTTCTTC. Its translation: CSVVVQGRAISNEQFF.

The chain is built from TRBV25-1 and TRBJ1-1, with D perhaps matching TRBD1 (6 bases). From germline, CDR1 is MGHDK and CDR2 SYGVNS. This CDR3 is built from 13 residues. V gave up 9 bases and J gave up 11 bases, with 22 bases separating them. CDR3 amino acids: CASLGHMALGAFF. The DNA for the CDR3 is TGTGCCAGTCTGGGACATATGGCCCTTGGGGCTTTCTTT.

The chain uses TRBV7-3 and TRBJ2-1; D perhaps matches TRBD2 (5 bases). The CDR3 extends over 15 amino acids. Trimming removed 5 bases from V and 7 bases from J, with 18 bases in between. Germline V lookup: CDR1 SGHTA, CDR2 FQGTGA. This CDR3 reads CASSPTGFNENEQFF. The DNA of the CDR3 is TGTGCCAGCAGCCCCACGGGGTTCAACGAGAATGAGCAGTTCTTC.

The V call is TRBV27, the J call TRBJ2-1, with 12 bases that match TRBD2. Germline CDR1 MNHEY, CDR2 SMNVEV (reference sequence). The V segment lost 4 bases and the J segment 7 bases; nucleotides outside the gene matches: 8. This CDR3 has 16 amino acids. CDR3: CASSSDTSGRRNEQFF. CDR3 sequence (DNA): TGTGCCAGCAGTTCCGATACTAGCGGGAGGAGGAATGAGCAGTTCTTC.

For this clone: This sample includes further DNA sequences coding for the same CDR3. The genes are TRBV7-2 and TRBJ2-2, with a possible D match to TRBD2 (6 bases). With 1 base removed from V and 3 bases from J, the gap between germline ends came to 9 bases. The CDR3 is 15 residues long. The germline V gene encodes CDR1 SGHTA and CDR2 FQGNSA. The CDR3 here is CASSLVADYTGELFF. CDR3 DNA: TGTGCCAGCAGCTTAGTAGCGGATTACACCGGGGAGCTGTTTTTT.

The V and J genes are TRBV18 and TRBJ2-2; D gene unclear. Germline CDR1 and CDR2: KGHSH and LQKENI. The CDR3 sequence is 14 residues long. V was cut by 1 base and J by 7 bases, with 10 bases left in between. CDR3 sequence: CASSPRIAVGELFF. The CDR3 DNA reads as TGTGCCAGCTCACCACGGATAGCCGTCGGGGAGCTGTTTTTT. The complete variable domain, with remaining parts taken from reference TRBV18 and TRBJ2-2, reads NAGVMQNPRHLVRRRGQEARLRCSPMKGHSHVYWYRQLPEEGLKFMVYLQKENIIDESGMPKERFSAEFPKEGPSILRIQQVVRGDSAAYFCASSPRIAVGELFFGEGSRLTVL.